What follows is one TCR beta chain and its context. Its antigen is currently unknown. This sample includes further DNA sequences coding for the same CDR3. The data belong to a study of graft-versus-host responses after intestinal transplantation. Study overall: Isolated intestinal, liver-intestinal, or multivisceral transplants had been given to the recipients. Recipients were all induced with anti-thymocyte globulin, then given tacrolimus and steroids for roughly 3 years. General study points: Recipient marrow showed GvH clones, some seen first in ileum or blood. Graft-donor T cell macrochimerism in patients accompanied high graft-versus-host to host-versus-graft clonal ratios in allografts.

Clones were sequenced by immunoSEQ multiplex PCR, and TCRdb holds only the in-frame ones, with some missing. Of roughly 80,000 clones in the sample, more than 75% were seen once. The clonotype was recovered from a human donor who was the organ donor for an intestinal transplant. The material sequenced was unstimulated CD8+ T cells sorted from spleen or lymph node cells, taken before transplant.

The CDR3 reads CASSAPRVGGPEAFF. DNA for the CDR3: TGTGCCAGCAGCGCGCCCCGTGTAGGGGGTCCTGAAGCTTTCTTT. V is TRBV6-6 and J is TRBJ1-1; possible D gene TRBD1, 6 bases. CDR1 MNHNY and CDR2 SVGAGI come from the germline V gene (reference sequence). This CDR3 comprises 15 residues. The V and J ends lost 6 bases and 6 bases respectively, with 20 bases between them.